Below are 13 T cell receptor beta chains sequenced from a single sample in a study of cytomegalovirus exposure and HLA in healthy donors. The primer mix had 60 Vbeta and 13 Jbeta primers. TCRdb's copy holds only in-frame clones and misses some; the assay was immunoSEQ multiplex PCR. The data hold fewer than 200,000 clones, with approximately 80% observed a single time. Sequencing was performed on PBMCs. The receptors were sampled from a woman younger than 45 in good health and CMV-seropositive.

The chain combines TRBV5-3 with TRBJ2-2; 9 positions match TRBD2. TRBV5-3 is known as an ORF, though its function is uncertain. V was pared by 3 bases and J by 1 base, with 7 bases of the junction left unmatched. This CDR3 comprises 17 residues. CDR3 protein: CARSWVRTSENTGELFF. Written as DNA, the CDR3 is TGTGCCAGAAGCTGGGTGAGGACTAGCGAGAACACCGGGGAGCTGTTTTTT.

The chain combines TRBV4-3 with TRBJ1-2, with 10 positions matching TRBD1. Trimming removed 4 bases from V and 7 bases from J; junction bases left unmatched: 6. The length of the CDR3 is 14 residues. Germline V gene sequence: CDR1 LGHNA, CDR2 YSLEER. CDR3 bases: TGCGCCAGCAGCCTTCTGACAGGGGGCGTTGGCTACACCTTC. Encoded protein: CASSLLTGGVGYTF.

This rearrangement joins TRBV5-1 to TRBJ2-5, with 8 bases fitting TRBD1. CDR1 is SGHRS, CDR2 YFSETQ, per germline. CDR3 size: 14 residues. J gave up 3 bases and V 4 bases, and 5 bases lay outside the gene matches. For the CDR3, the DNA is TGCGCCAGCAGCCGGACAGGGTTGGAAGAGACCCAGTACTTC. It yields the protein CASSRTGLEETQYF. Filled out from reference TRBV5-1 and TRBJ2-5, the complete variable domain reads KAGVTQTPRYLIKTRGQQVTLSCSPISGHRSVSWYQQTPGQGLQFLFEYFSETQRNKGNFPGRFSGRQFSNSRSEMNVSTLELGDSALYLCASSRTGLEETQYFGPGTRLLVL.

V usage is TRBV11-2 and J usage is TRBJ2-7, with 9 bases lining up with TRBD1. Trimming removed 5 bases from V and 6 bases from J; junction bases left unmatched: 11. There are 15 residues in the CDR3. From germline, CDR1 is SGHAT and CDR2 FQNNGV. The CDR3 here is CASSQIFETGGEQYF. CDR3 coding DNA: TGTGCCAGCAGCCAAATCTTCGAGACAGGGGGCGAGCAGTACTTC.

The rearrangement uses TRBV4-3 and TRBJ2-1; perhaps TRBD2 as D (5 bases). Trimming pared 2 bases from V and 10 bases from J, leaving 12 bases between. Germline CDR1 is LGHNA and CDR2 is YSLEER. The CDR3 runs to 13 residues. The CDR3 region is CASSQRSPGEQFF. CDR3 nucleotides: TGCGCCAGCAGCCAACGTTCTCCGGGGGAGCAGTTCTTC.

The V call is TRBV10-3, the J call TRBJ2-3; 8 bases fit TRBD1. The CDR3 loop spans 14 amino acids. CDR1 and CDR2 from the germline V gene are ENHRY and SYGVKD. J was trimmed by 5 bases and V by 3 bases; bases with no gene match: 4. CDR3 region: CAISDGRGRDTQYF. CDR3 DNA: TGTGCCATCAGTGATGGCAGGGGGCGAGATACGCAGTATTTT.

Regarding this clone: At one end, the junction sequence differs from germline, possibly due to a read error. The CDR3 bases are TGTGCCAGCGGCTTATCTGGACTAAATCAAGAGACCCAGTACTTC. This translates into CASGLSGLNQETQYF. This chain joins TRBV7-6 and TRBJ2-5; TRBD2 is a possible D gene (6 bases). CDR1 is SGHVS, CDR2 FNYEAQ, per germline. The CDR3 covers 15 residues.

The genes are TRBV7-2 and TRBJ2-7; D might be TRBD1 (7 bases). Germline CDR1 reads SGHTA; CDR2 reads FQGNSA. CDR3 size: 14 residues. The germline V and J ends were trimmed by 0 bases and 6 bases, with 12 bases remaining between them. CDR3 DNA sequence: TGTGCCAGCAGCTTAGCGGAGGGGGCGGCCGAGCAGTACTTC. It encodes CASSLAEGAAEQYF.

V and J are TRBV19 and TRBJ2-4, with unresolved D. V lost 3 bases, J lost 0 bases, and 12 bases lay in between. CDR3 length equals 16 residues. Germline CDR1 LNHDA, CDR2 SQIVND (reference sequence). The CDR3 nucleotides are TGTGCCAGTAGTATCAATCTGGCGGTAGCCAAAAACATTCAGTACTTC. Protein product: CASSINLAVAKNIQYF.

The chain carries TRBV11-2 and TRBJ2-2; possible D gene TRBD1, 6 bases. Germline V gives CDR1 SGHAT, CDR2 FQNNGV. The CDR3 has 13 amino acids. The V end lost 5 bases, the J end lost 6 bases, and 10 bases lay between the germline ends. CDR3 residues: CASSRSGAGELFF. For the CDR3, the DNA is TGTGCCAGCAGCCGTTCAGGGGCCGGGGAGCTGTTTTTT. The entire variable domain, with the rest obtained from reference TRBV11-2 and TRBJ2-2, is as follows: EAGVAQSPRYKIIEKRQSVAFWCNPISGHATLYWYQQILGQGPKLLIQFQNNGVVDDSQLPKDRFSAERLKGVDSTLKIQPAKLEDSAVYLCASSRSGAGELFFGEGSRLTVL.

The table lists this clone with a few counts. The gene calls are TRBV30 and TRBJ2-1; tentative D call: TRBD1 (6 bases). This CDR3 region has 13 residues. The V gene lost 4 bases and the J gene lost 2 bases, with 9 bases spanning the gap. CDR1 GTSNPN and CDR2 SVGIG come from the germline V gene (reference sequence). DNA of the CDR3: TGTGCCTGGACAGGGGTCACCTACAATGAGCAGTTCTTC. This gives the protein CAWTGVTYNEQFF.

This rearrangement joins TRBV5-1 to TRBJ1-4; D not resolved. Trimming took 0 bases from V and 7 from J, leaving 4 bases between them. CDR3 length equals 12 residues. From germline, CDR1 is SGHRS and CDR2 YFSETQ. Here the CDR3 reads CASSLGGEKLFF. The CDR3 bases are TGCGCCAGCAGCTTGGGAGGTGAAAAACTGTTTTTT.

CDR3 in amino acids: CASSQLASGRWETQYF. CDR3 nucleotides: TGCGCCAGCAGCCAATTAGCTAGCGGGAGGTGGGAGACCCAGTACTTC. V gene TRBV4-1 combines with J gene TRBJ2-5, with TRBD2 matching 11 bases. Germline V CDR1 and CDR2: MGHRA, YSYEKL. The CDR3 spans 16 residues. The junction had 7 bases not matched to a gene; V was cut back by 2 bases and J by 5 bases.